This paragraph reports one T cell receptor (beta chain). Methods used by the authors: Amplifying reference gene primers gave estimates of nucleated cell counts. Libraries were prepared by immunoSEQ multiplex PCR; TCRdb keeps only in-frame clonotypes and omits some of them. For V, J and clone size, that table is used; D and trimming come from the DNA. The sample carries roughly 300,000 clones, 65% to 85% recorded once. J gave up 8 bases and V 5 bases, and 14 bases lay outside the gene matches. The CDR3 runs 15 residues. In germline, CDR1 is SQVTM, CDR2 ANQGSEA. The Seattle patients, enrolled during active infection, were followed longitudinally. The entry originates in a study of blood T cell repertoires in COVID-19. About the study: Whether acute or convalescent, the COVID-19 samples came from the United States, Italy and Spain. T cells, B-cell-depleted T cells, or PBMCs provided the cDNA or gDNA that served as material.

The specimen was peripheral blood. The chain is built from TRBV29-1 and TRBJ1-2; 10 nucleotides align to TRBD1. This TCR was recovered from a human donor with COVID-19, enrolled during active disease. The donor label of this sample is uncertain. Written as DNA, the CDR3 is TGCAGCGTTAGTATTCGTGGACAGGGGGACGAGGGCTACACCTTC. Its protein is CSVSIRGQGDEGYTF.